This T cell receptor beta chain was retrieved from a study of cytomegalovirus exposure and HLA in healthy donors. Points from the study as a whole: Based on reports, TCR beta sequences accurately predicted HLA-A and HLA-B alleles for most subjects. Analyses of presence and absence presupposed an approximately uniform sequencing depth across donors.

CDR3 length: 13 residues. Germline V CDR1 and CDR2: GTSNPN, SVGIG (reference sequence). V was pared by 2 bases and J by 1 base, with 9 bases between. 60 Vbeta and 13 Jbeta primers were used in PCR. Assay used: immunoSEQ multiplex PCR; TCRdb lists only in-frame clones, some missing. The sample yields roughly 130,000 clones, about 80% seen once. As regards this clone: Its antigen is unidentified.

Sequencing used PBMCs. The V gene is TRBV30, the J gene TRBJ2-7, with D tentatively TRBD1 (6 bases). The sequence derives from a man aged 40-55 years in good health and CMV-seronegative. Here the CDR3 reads CAWSYRASYEQYF. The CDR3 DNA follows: TGTGCCTGGAGTTACAGGGCGTCCTACGAGCAGTACTTC.